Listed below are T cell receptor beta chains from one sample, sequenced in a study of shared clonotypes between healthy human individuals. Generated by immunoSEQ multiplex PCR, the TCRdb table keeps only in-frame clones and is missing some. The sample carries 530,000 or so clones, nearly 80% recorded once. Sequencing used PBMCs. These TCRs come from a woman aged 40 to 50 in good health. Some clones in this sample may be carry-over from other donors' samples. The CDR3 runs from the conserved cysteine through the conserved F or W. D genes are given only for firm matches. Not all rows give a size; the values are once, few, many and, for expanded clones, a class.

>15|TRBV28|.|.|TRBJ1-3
TGTGCCAGCAGTTTGACCCCGAGCTCTGGAAACACCATATATTTT
CASSLTPSSGNTIYF
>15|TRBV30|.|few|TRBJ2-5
TGTGCCTGGAGGGGCAGACTGGAGTACCAAGAGACCCAGTACTTC
CAWRGRLEYQETQYF
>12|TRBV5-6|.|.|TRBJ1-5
TGTGCCAGCAGCTCGGGGTGGGGGCCCCAGCATTTT
CASSSGWGPQHF
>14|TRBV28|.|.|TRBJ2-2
TGTGCCAGCAGCCAAGTGTCCCCCCGCGGGGAGCTGTTTTTT
CASSQVSPRGELFF
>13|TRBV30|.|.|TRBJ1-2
TGTGCCTGGAGGGGAAGAGCTAACTATGGCTACACCTTC
CAWRGRANYGYTF
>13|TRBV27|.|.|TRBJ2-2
TGTGCCAGCAGTTTGAGGAACACCGGGGAGCTGTTTTTT
CASSLRNTGELFF
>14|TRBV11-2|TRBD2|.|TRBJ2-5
TGTGCCAGCAGCCCAACTAGCGGGATAGAGACCCAGTACTTC
CASSPTSGIETQYF
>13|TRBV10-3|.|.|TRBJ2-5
TGTGCCATCAGCCCCAAGGGCGGGGAGACCCAGTACTTC
CAISPKGGETQYF
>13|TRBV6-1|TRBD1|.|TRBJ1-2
TGTGCCAGCAGTGAGACAGGGCTCTATGGCTACACCTTC
CASSETGLYGYTF
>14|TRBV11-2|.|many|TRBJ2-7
TGTGCCAGCAGCTTAGTGCAGGGATCCTACGAGCAGTACTTC
CASSLVQGSYEQYF
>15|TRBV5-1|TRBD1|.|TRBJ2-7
TGCGCCAGCAGCGGACGAGAGGACAGGGCGCGCGAGCAGTACTTC
CASSGREDRAREQYF
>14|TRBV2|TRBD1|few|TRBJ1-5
TGTGCCAGCAGGGCCGGGACAGGGGATGGGACCCAGCATTTT
CASRAGTGDGTQHF
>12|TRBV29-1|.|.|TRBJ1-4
TGCAGCGTTCGCAGGGAGAATGAAAAACTGTTTTTT
CSVRRENEKLFF
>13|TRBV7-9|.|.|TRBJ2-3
TGTGCCAGCAGCCCCAAGGGGCGGGATACGCAGTATTTT
CASSPKGRDTQYF
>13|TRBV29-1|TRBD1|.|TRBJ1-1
TGCAGCGCCGTGGACAGGGAGAACACTGAAGCTTTCTTT
CSAVDRENTEAFF
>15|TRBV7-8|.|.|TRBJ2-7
TGTGCCAGCAGCTTAGGCGGGGCGAGCTCCTACGAGCAGTACTTC
CASSLGGASSYEQYF
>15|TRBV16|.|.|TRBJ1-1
TGTGCCAGCAGAAGACTACAGGGTTTGGACACTGAAGCTTTCTTT
CASRRLQGLDTEAFF
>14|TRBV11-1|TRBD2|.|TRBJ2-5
TGTGCCAGCAGCCCCCTAGCGGGATTTGAGACCCAGTACTTC
CASSPLAGFETQYF
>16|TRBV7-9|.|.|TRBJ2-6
TGTGCCAGCAGCGCAGACAGGCGCTCTGGGGCCAACGTCCTGACTTTC
CASSADRRSGANVLTF
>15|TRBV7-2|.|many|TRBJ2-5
TGTGCCAGCAGCTTAGTAGATAATCCGCAAGAGACCCAGTACTTC
CASSLVDNPQETQYF
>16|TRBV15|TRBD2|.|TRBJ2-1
TGTGCCACCAGCATCAGCGGGAGTGACTCCTACAATGAGCAGTTCTTC
CATSISGSDSYNEQFF
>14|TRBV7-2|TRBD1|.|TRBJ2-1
TGTGCCAGCAGCAGGACAGGGGTTCGAAATGAGCAGTTCTTC
CASSRTGVRNEQFF
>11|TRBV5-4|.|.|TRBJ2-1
TGTGCCAGCAGCGCTTGGAATGAGCAGTTCTTC
CASSAWNEQFF
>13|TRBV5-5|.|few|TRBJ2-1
TGTGCCAGCAGCTTGATGGGTTACCATGAGCAGTTCTTC
CASSLMGYHEQFF
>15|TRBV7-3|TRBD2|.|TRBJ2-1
TGTGCCAGCAGCTTAGTTTTAGCGGGCGCAAATGAGCAGTTCTTC
CASSLVLAGANEQFF
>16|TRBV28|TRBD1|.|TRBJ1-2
TGTGCCAGCAGTTTATTCCCCGACAGGGGCGATGATGGCTACACCTTC
CASSLFPDRGDDGYTF
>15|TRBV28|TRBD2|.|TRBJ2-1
TGTGCCAGCATCCCCCTAGCGGGAGCTTATAATGAGCAGTTCTTC
CASIPLAGAYNEQFF
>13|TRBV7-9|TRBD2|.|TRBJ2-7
TGTGCCAGCAGCAGGACTAGCGGCCACGAGCAGTACTTC
CASSRTSGHEQYF
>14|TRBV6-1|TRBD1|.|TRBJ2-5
TGTGCCAGCCCTGACAGGGGGCGAGACGAGACCCAGTACTTC
CASPDRGRDETQYF
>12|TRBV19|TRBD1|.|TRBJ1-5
TGTGCCAGTAACAGGGGCGATCAGCCCCAGCATTTT
CASNRGDQPQHF
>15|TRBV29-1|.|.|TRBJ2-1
TGCAGCGTTGACCGGCCCGAGGCGGGGTTCAATGAGCAGTTCTTC
CSVDRPEAGFNEQFF
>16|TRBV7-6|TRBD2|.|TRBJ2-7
TGTGCCAGCAGCTTGGGCAGCGGGAGTAGGGCCTACGAGCAGTACTTC
CASSLGSGSRAYEQYF
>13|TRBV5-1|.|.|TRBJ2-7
TGCGCCAGCAGTGGTGCGGATACCTACGAGCAGTACTTC
CASSGADTYEQYF
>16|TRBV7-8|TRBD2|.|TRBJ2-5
TGTGCCAGCTACCCTCGGTTACTAGCGGCCCAAGAGACCCAGTACTTC
CASYPRLLAAQETQYF
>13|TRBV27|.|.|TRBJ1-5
TGTGCCAGCAGCCGTAGGGACAATCAGCCCCAGCATTTT
CASSRRDNQPQHF
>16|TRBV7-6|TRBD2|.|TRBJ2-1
TGTGCCAGCAGCCCTACAGCGGGGTGGGGCTACAATGAGCAGTTCTTC
CASSPTAGWGYNEQFF
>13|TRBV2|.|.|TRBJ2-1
TGTGCCAGCAGGGTTTGGTCCTACAATGAGCAGTTCTTC
CASRVWSYNEQFF
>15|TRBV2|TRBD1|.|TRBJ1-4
TGTGCCAGCAGTAAGGACAGGGCGGGAGGTGAAAAACTGTTTTTT
CASSKDRAGGEKLFF
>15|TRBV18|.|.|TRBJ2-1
TGTGCCAGCTCACCCCCCGGGTCCCGGGAAGCTGAGCAGTTCTTC
CASSPPGSREAEQFF
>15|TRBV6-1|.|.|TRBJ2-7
TGTGCCAGCAGTGAATTTCAGGGGGGAGGAGGCGAGCAGTACTTC
CASSEFQGGGGEQYF
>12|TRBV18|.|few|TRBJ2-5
TGTGCCAGCTCACCGGGGCGCGAGACCCAGTACTTC
CASSPGRETQYF
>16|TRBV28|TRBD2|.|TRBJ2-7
TGTGCCAGCAGGGGGACGTTCGGGAGGAGTACCTACGAGCAGTACTTC
CASRGTFGRSTYEQYF
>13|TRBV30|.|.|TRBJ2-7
TGTGCCTGGAGTGTACGATGGGACTCGAAGCAGTACTTC
CAWSVRWDSKQYF
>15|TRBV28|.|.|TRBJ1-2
TGTGCCAGCAGTTTATACCAGGGTGGCAACTATGGCTACACCTTC
CASSLYQGGNYGYTF
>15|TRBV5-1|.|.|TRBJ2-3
TGCGCCAGCAGCTTCGACGCGGCGAACACAGATACGCAGTATTTT
CASSFDAANTDTQYF
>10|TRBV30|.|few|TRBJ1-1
TGTGCCTACGGGAGGGCTGAAGCTTTCTTT
CAYGRAEAFF
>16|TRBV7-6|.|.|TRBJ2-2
TGTGCCAGCAGCTTAGCGCGGACCCTGAACACCGGGGAGCTGTTTTTT
CASSLARTLNTGELFF
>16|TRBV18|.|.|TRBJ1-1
TGTGCCAGCTCACCGACTGCCTTGACCGTGAACACTGAAGCTTTCTTT
CASSPTALTVNTEAFF